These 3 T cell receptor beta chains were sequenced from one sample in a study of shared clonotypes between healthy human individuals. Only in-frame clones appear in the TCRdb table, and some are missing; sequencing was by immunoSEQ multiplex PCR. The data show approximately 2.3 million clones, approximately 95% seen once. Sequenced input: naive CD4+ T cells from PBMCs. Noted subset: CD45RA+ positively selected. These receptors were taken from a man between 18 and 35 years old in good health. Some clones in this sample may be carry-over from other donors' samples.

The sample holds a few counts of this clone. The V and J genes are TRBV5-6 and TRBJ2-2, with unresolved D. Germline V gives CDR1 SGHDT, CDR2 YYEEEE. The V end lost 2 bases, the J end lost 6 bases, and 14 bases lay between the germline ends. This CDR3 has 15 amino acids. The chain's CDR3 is CASSFRRTMAGELFF. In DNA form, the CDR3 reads TGTGCCAGCAGCTTCCGGAGAACAATGGCCGGGGAGCTGTTTTTT.

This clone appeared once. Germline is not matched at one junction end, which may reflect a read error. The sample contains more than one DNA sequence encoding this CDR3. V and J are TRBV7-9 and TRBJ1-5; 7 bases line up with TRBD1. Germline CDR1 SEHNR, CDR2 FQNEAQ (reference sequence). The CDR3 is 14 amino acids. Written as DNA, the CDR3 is TGTGCCAGCAGCTTAGGAGGGGGCAACCAGCCCCAGCATTTT. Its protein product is CASSLGGGNQPQHF.

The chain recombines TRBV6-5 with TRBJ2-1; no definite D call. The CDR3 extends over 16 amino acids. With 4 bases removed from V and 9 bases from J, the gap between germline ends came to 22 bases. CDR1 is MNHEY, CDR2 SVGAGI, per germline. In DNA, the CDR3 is TGTGCCAGCAGTTCGACGCCCCTTCGGGCATTCACTGAGCAGTTCTTC. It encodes CASSSTPLRAFTEQFF.